The 9 T cell receptor beta chains reported below all come from one sample, sequenced in a study of blood T cell repertoires in COVID-19. The protocol was immunoSEQ multiplex PCR, while the TCRdb copy is restricted to in-frame clones and leaves out a portion. The sample carries roughly 100,000 clones, about 80% recorded once. The sequencing input was peripheral blood. Receptor source: a human donor in a cohort sampled during active COVID-19.

The J gene is TRBJ1-5, the V gene TRBV19; D might be TRBD1 (6 bases). The germline V gene has CDR1 LNHDA and CDR2 SQIVND (reference sequence). V was clipped by 6 bases and J by 0 bases, with 21 bases between them. The CDR3 is 18 amino acids. DNA for the CDR3: TGTGCCAGTAGACTCCGGTCACAGGGAGTAGATAGCAATCAGCCCCAGCATTTT. Translation: CASRLRSQGVDSNQPQHF.

The sample holds a few counts of this clone. The CDR3 protein is CASSSRTGTLGYTF. DNA of the CDR3: TGTGCCAGCAGCTCCAGGACAGGGACTCTCGGCTACACCTTC. The chain links TRBV6-6 to TRBJ1-2; 8 bases map to TRBD1. The CDR3 sequence is 14 residues long. The ends lost 6 bases at V and 8 bases at J; junction bases unmatched: 11. The V gene's germline CDR1 is MNHNY and CDR2 SVGAGI (reference sequence).

The V call is TRBV3-1 (or the pseudogene TRBV3-2), the J call TRBJ2-1; TRBD1 matches 7 bases. The CDR3 has 19 amino acids. Germline CDR1 reads LGHDT; CDR2 reads YNNKEL (reference sequence). V shed 0 bases, J shed 2 bases, and the junction held 13 bases outside the gene matches. The CDR3 DNA is TGTGCCAGCAGCCAAGAGCTACAGGGGCTCCCCTTTGCCTACAATGAGCAGTTCTTC. It yields the protein CASSQELQGLPFAYNEQFF.

This chain links TRBV6-5 with TRBJ1-4; D is perhaps TRBD1 (5 bases). The V end was cut by 0 bases, the J end by 11 bases, with 13 bases between. Germline V lookup: CDR1 MNHEY, CDR2 SVGAGI. This CDR3 has 14 amino acids. For the CDR3, the DNA is TGTGCCAGCAGTTACTCGAAGGTGGGGGGGAAACTGTTTTTT. Translating it yields CASSYSKVGGKLFF.

The rearrangement links TRBV24-1 to TRBJ1-6, with D tentatively TRBD1 (6 bases). Germline CDR1 KGHDR, CDR2 SFDVKD. The CDR3 consists of 15 residues. Trimming cost V 0 bases and J 10 bases, with 12 bases left between them. The chain's CDR3 is CATSDLQTGMSPLHF. The CDR3 coding sequence is TGTGCCACCAGTGATTTGCAAACAGGGATGTCACCCCTCCACTTT.

The chain combines TRBV7-3 with TRBJ1-6; D not certain. The CDR3 runs 14 residues. The V gene's germline CDR1 is SGHTA and CDR2 FQGTGA. Trimming took off 0 bases at V and 6 bases at J, with 6 bases between the two ends. This CDR3 reads CASSLTGSNSPLHF. Written as DNA, the CDR3 is TGTGCCAGCAGCTTAACTGGCAGTAATTCACCCCTCCACTTT.

This chain links TRBV10-2 with TRBJ1-2, with 9 positions matching TRBD1. Germline loops: CDR1 WSHSY, CDR2 SAAADI. The J segment lost 0 bases and the V segment lost 3 bases, leaving 5 bases of the junction unmatched. The CDR3 runs 16 residues. In DNA form, the CDR3 reads TGCGCCAGCAGTGAACGGACAGGGGCCTCTAACTATGGCTACACCTTC. As protein: CASSERTGASNYGYTF.

This chain uses TRBV5-1 with TRBJ2-2; a possible D gene is TRBD2 (7 bases). V lost 4 bases and J lost 6, with 19 bases in between. Germline assignment: CDR1 SGHRS and CDR2 YFSETQ. The CDR3 is made up of 16 amino acids. The CDR3 nucleotides are TGCGCCAGCAGCCCAACCCGGGGGGCACTGGCCGGGGAGCTGTTTTTT. Translating gives CASSPTRGALAGELFF.

The rearrangement joins TRBV24-1 to TRBJ2-7; D is undetermined. With 1 base removed from V and 3 bases from J, the gap between germline ends came to 12 bases. The CDR3 sequence is 15 residues long. CDR1 is KGHDR, CDR2 SFDVKD, per germline. CDR3 DNA: TGTGCCACCAGTGATTTCCCGGAACAGTTCTACGAGCAGTACTTC. This codes for CATSDFPEQFYEQYF.